This T cell receptor beta chain originates from a study of T cells expressing NK-cell markers. Study-level background: Sorted CD3+CD56+NKG2C+, CD3+CD56+NKG2C- and CD3+CD56-NKG2C+ T cells provided the TCR beta repertoires.

TCRdb reprocessed the 5' RACE reads, with one entry per CDR3 protein and no DNA. The sample table sets out approximately 440,000 distinct CDR3 sequences. The CDR3 is made up of 15 amino acids. The chain is built from TRBV12-3 or TRBV12-4 and TRBJ2-5; the D call from TCRdb, TRBD2, cannot be confirmed without DNA. The sequencing input was blood T cells: a sorted CD56 or NKG2C T cell subset, CD4+ or CD8+ T cells, or bulk PBMC T cells (not recorded which). This sequence originates from a woman in her forties or fifties in good health. The CDR3 loop reads CASSLASGREETQYF.